A single sample is the source of the 23 T cell receptor beta chains below, sequenced in a study of blood T cell repertoires in COVID-19. The data were produced by immunoSEQ multiplex PCR, yet TCRdb's version contains in-frame clones alone and is incomplete. The sample contains roughly 230,000 clones, approximately 77% of which appear only once. The material sequenced was peripheral blood. The receptors were sampled from an elderly woman with acute or convalescent COVID-19.

V is TRBV5-6 and J is TRBJ1-6; TRBD1 matches at 8 bases. The J segment lost 6 bases and the V segment lost 4 bases, leaving 6 bases of the junction unmatched. The CDR3 totals 15 residues. The germline gives CDR1 SGHDT, CDR2 YYEEEE. In DNA form, the CDR3 reads TGTGCCAGCAGCACCTCGGGACAGGTTAATTCACCCCTCCACTTT. Translated, it gives CASSTSGQVNSPLHF.

This clone appeared once. The chain employs TRBV5-4 and TRBJ2-6; 10 bases map to TRBD1. The CDR3 is 16 residues long. V shed 5 bases, J shed 4 bases, and the junction held 6 bases outside the gene matches. The germline V gene encodes CDR1 SGHNT and CDR2 YYREEE (reference sequence). CDR3 in DNA: TGTGCCAGCAGGAGGAGACAGGGGGCAGGGGCCAACGTCCTGACTTTC. This encodes CASRRRQGAGANVLTF.

The CDR3 nucleotides read TGCGCCAGCAGCTTGGTGTCAGGGCTCGTTGCCGGGGAGCTGTTTTTT. It encodes CASSLVSGLVAGELFF. The genes are TRBV5-1 and TRBJ2-2; weak D call: TRBD1 (5 bases). V gave up 0 bases and J gave up 6 bases, with 15 bases separating them. The CDR3 is made up of 16 amino acids. Germline V CDR1 and CDR2: SGHRS, YFSETQ.

The chain has TRBV7-8 and TRBJ2-3; D may be TRBD2 (5 bases). V was clipped by 2 bases and J by 2 bases, with 11 bases between them. Germline V gene data show CDR1 as SGHVS and CDR2 as FQNEAQ. There are 15 residues in the CDR3. In DNA, the CDR3 is TGTGCCAGCAGCTTATGGATGCGGGTCACAGATACGCAGTATTTT. It translates to CASSLWMRVTDTQYF.

The chain couples TRBV11-3 to TRBJ2-3; D is uncertain. Trimming left V 0 bases short and J 10 bases short, with 11 bases between. This CDR3 region has 13 residues. Germline V gives CDR1 SGHNT, CDR2 YENEEA. CDR3 sequence reads: CASSLEVPLSQYF. Here the CDR3 DNA reads TGTGCCAGCAGCTTAGAGGTCCCACTCTCGCAGTATTTT.

V gene TRBV28 combines with J gene TRBJ1-2; the D gene is possibly TRBD1 (5 bases). The germline gives CDR1 MDHEN, CDR2 SYDVKM. The CDR3 contains 15 residues. The germline V and J ends were trimmed by 5 bases and 8 bases, with 21 bases remaining between them. CDR3 region: CASSLGQMDAAGYTF. The CDR3 nucleotides are TGTGCCAGCAGTCTGGGGCAGATGGATGCAGCAGGCTACACCTTC.

The chain carries TRBV27 and TRBJ2-7, with 10 bases that match TRBD1. This CDR3 contains 14 residues. Germline V lookup: CDR1 MNHEY, CDR2 SMNVEV (reference sequence). J gave up 6 bases and V 5 bases, and 7 bases lay outside the gene matches. CDR3 protein: CASSRGTGDTEQYF. CDR3 sequence (DNA): TGTGCCAGCAGTCGGGGGACAGGGGATACCGAGCAGTACTTC.

The chain is built from TRBV7-9 and TRBJ1-1; perhaps TRBD1 as D (5 bases). V dropped 5 bases and J dropped 8 bases, with 15 bases sitting between them. The length of the CDR3 is 13 residues. CDR1 SEHNR and CDR2 FQNEAQ come from the germline V gene (reference sequence). The CDR3 loop is CASSPRTSEEAFF. In DNA, the CDR3 is TGTGCCAGCAGCCCCCGGACATCGGAGGAAGCTTTCTTT.

This clone was detected once. V usage is TRBV18 and J usage is TRBJ1-1; 8 bases fit TRBD1. The ends lost 2 bases at V and 2 bases at J; junction bases unmatched: 4. The germline V gene has CDR1 KGHSH and CDR2 LQKENI. This CDR3 is 15 amino acids long. The CDR3 sequence is CASSPTGQGNTEAFF. The CDR3 DNA reads TGTGCCAGCTCACCAACAGGACAGGGTAACACTGAAGCTTTCTTT. Together with reference TRBV18 and TRBJ1-1, the CDR3 gives the full variable domain: NAGVMQNPRHLVRRRGQEARLRCSPMKGHSHVYWYRQLPEEGLKFMVYLQKENIIDESGMPKERFSAEFPKEGPSILRIQQVVRGDSAAYFCASSPTGQGNTEAFFGQGTRLTVV.

The V and J genes are TRBV15 and TRBJ1-1; no clear D. Trimming shortened V by 5 bases and J by 6 bases, and 13 bases separated the two germline ends. There are 13 residues in the CDR3. Germline V lookup: CDR1 LNHNV, CDR2 YYDKDF (reference sequence). CDR3 loop: CATSEGLEAEAFF. The CDR3 nucleotides are TGTGCCACCAGCGAGGGCCTAGAGGCTGAAGCTTTCTTT. Looking up the rest from reference TRBV15 and TRBJ1-1 gives the full variable domain: DAMVIQNPRYQVTQFGKPVTLSCSQTLNHNVMYWYQQKSSQAPKLLFHYYDKDFNNEADTPDNFQSRRPNTSFCFLDIRSPGLGDTAMYLCATSEGLEAEAFFGQGTRLTVV.

This clone was counted only a few times. This CDR3 reads CASSTDINTGELFF. CDR3 DNA: TGTGCCAGCAGCACGGACATAAACACCGGGGAGCTGTTTTTT. V is TRBV7-2 and J is TRBJ2-2, with TRBD1 as a possible D gene (5 bases). The CDR3 covers 14 residues. The germline gives CDR1 SGHTA, CDR2 FQGNSA. Between the trimmed V and J ends, which lost 5 bases and 2 bases, there was a span of 9 bases.

The table lists this clone with a few counts. The rearrangement uses TRBV3-1 (or the pseudogene TRBV3-2) and TRBJ2-1; 8 bases are shared with TRBD1. This CDR3 is built from 16 residues. V lost 4 bases and J lost 7; bases outside the gene matches: 12. Germline lookup yields CDR1 LGHDT and CDR2 YNNKEL (reference sequence). The CDR3, as DNA: TGTGCCAGCAGCCCGGAAAGGCAGGGGGCGATGAATGAGCAGTTCTTC. It is translated as CASSPERQGAMNEQFF.

V gene TRBV27 combines with J gene TRBJ1-6; weak D call: TRBD1 (5 bases). The germline V gene has CDR1 MNHEY and CDR2 SMNVEV (reference sequence). V was pared by 3 bases and J by 0 bases, with 15 bases between. The CDR3 has 18 amino acids. The chain's CDR3 is CASSFAARGSSYNSPLHF. In nucleotides, the CDR3 is TGTGCCAGCAGTTTTGCTGCCCGGGGGAGCTCCTATAATTCACCCCTCCACTTT.

This chain joins TRBV7-9 and TRBJ1-1; 9 bases agree with TRBD1. Germline V gene data show CDR1 as SEHNR and CDR2 as FQNEAQ (reference sequence). Unmatched junction bases numbered 2, after V lost 5 bases and J lost 1 base. The CDR3 contains 14 residues. Here the CDR3 DNA reads TGTGCCAGCAGCCTACAGGGGGCGAACACTGAAGCTTTCTTT. As protein: CASSLQGANTEAFF.

The table lists this clone with a few counts. A read error may account for a junction end that differs from germline. The rearrangement uses TRBV18 and TRBJ1-2; 7 positions match TRBD1. The CDR3 is made up of 14 amino acids. In germline, CDR1 is KGHSH, CDR2 LQKENI. This CDR3 reads CASSPLGTAYGYTF. The CDR3, as DNA: TGTGCCAGCTCACCGTTAGGGACAGCATATGGGTACACCTTC.

The V gene is TRBV27, the J gene TRBJ2-3; D is possibly TRBD2 (6 bases). This CDR3 contains 16 residues. CDR1 and CDR2 (germline): MNHEY, SMNVEV (reference sequence). V was trimmed by 7 bases and J by 0 bases, leaving 17 bases between them. Written as DNA, the CDR3 is TGTGCCAGCAAAAGACTAGGCCCCATTAGCACAGATACGCAGTATTTT. Translating it yields CASKRLGPISTDTQYF.

This rearrangement joins TRBV15 to TRBJ1-6; TRBD1 agrees at 8 bases. After removal of 3 bases from V and 7 bases from J, the junction contained 5 bases not matched to a gene. This CDR3 region has 15 residues. Germline V gives CDR1 LNHNV, CDR2 YYDKDF (reference sequence). The chain's CDR3 is CATSSRQGSNSPLHF. The CDR3 DNA reads as TGTGCCACCAGCAGTCGACAGGGGAGCAATTCACCCCTCCACTTT.

The gene calls are TRBV7-2 and TRBJ1-1, with 7 bases matching TRBD1. CDR1 and CDR2 (germline): SGHTA, FQGNSA. V lost 0 bases to trimming and J lost 5 bases; unmatched junction nucleotides: 3. The CDR3 has 14 amino acids. CDR3 coding DNA: TGTGCCAGCAGCTTAGCGGGACAGAGGACTGAAGCTTTCTTT. It is translated as CASSLAGQRTEAFF.

The chain employs TRBV10-3 and TRBJ1-5, with D tentatively TRBD1 (5 bases). V lost 0 bases and J 7 bases, leaving 10 bases between the germline ends. The CDR3 contains 14 residues. Germline CDR1 reads ENHRY; CDR2 reads SYGVKD. The CDR3 nucleotides read TGTGCCATCAGTGAGTCAGGGGCGAACCAGCCCCAGCATTTT. This encodes CAISESGANQPQHF.

The chain has TRBV12-5 and TRBJ1-5; D not resolved. Looked up from germline, CDR1 is LGHNT and CDR2 is FRNRAP. CDR3 length equals 14 residues. Trimming took off 6 bases at V and 6 bases at J, with 15 bases between the two ends. CDR3 DNA: TGTGCTAGTGGCCGAGTGGGCGAGGGTCAGCCCCAGCATTTT. Amino acid sequence: CASGRVGEGQPQHF.

The genes are TRBV4-3 and TRBJ2-3; possible D gene TRBD2, 6 bases. Germline CDR1 is LGHNA and CDR2 is YSLEER. This CDR3 is 12 amino acids long. V was cut by 3 bases and J by 5 bases, with 6 bases left in between. CDR3 DNA: TGCGCCAGCAGCCAGGGGGGAGATACGCAGTATTTT. Translating it yields CASSQGGDTQYF.

This clone has only one observation. V gene TRBV11-3 combines with J gene TRBJ2-1; D perhaps matches TRBD2 (7 bases). Trimming cost V 1 base and J 8 bases, with 18 bases left between them. The CDR3 totals 16 residues. Germline CDR1 reads SGHNT; CDR2 reads YENEEA. The CDR3 sequence: CASSLVGGHSGYEQFF. DNA for the CDR3: TGTGCCAGCAGCTTAGTCGGGGGGCATTCGGGCTATGAGCAGTTCTTC.

The chain carries TRBV9 and TRBJ1-5; TRBD1 is a possible D gene (5 bases). The germline V gene has CDR1 SGDLS and CDR2 YYNGEE. The ends were cut back, 2 bases at V and 5 bases at J, with 8 bases in the middle. This CDR3 comprises 13 residues. The CDR3 bases are TGTGCCAGCAGCGTTGGGGCCGATCAGCCCCAGCATTTT. Translation gives CASSVGADQPQHF.